Shown below are 29 T cell receptor beta chains from a single sample sequenced in a study of vaccination and CD4 T cells after COVID-19 (dated by TCRdb to between 2022 and 2023). The antigens of these receptors remain unknown. Library preparation was by PCR. The instrument given in TCRdb is Illumina iSeq 100. DNA from cultured CD4+ T cells underwent TCR sequencing with the Oncomine TCR Beta short-read assay at the Johns Hopkins FTIC core. The public reads were reprocessed in TCRdb via fastp at Q25 and MiXCR, keeping in-frame beta chains. Entries that share a CDR3 protein sequence are merged under the most common genes and DNA. This sample is represented by 9,000 to 13,000 distinct CDR3 sequences; around 28% of them were singletons. The ten largest clones capture about half of the sample. The treatment or condition label, read with the paper, signifies: approximately 10-day PBMC culture with coronavirus spike peptide pools or control peptides (ViraFEST assay).

The specimen was CD4+ T cells from blood, cultured in vitro, collected before SARS-CoV-2 vaccination. These receptors came from a human donor who received a COVID-19 vaccine.

Comments on this clonotype: Since the CDR3 does not end with the conserved phenylalanine or tryptophan, this likely comes from a read error. This chain connects TRBV7-2 to TRBJ1-4; D gene uncertain. CDR1 is SGHTA and CDR2 is FQGNSA in the germline V gene. The CDR3 is made up of 14 amino acids. Trimming cost V 1 base and J 7 bases, with 10 bases left between them. The CDR3 DNA follows: TGTGCCAGCAGCTTAGTCCTCTTGAGTGAAAAACTGTTTTCT. Translating gives CASSLVLLSEKLFS.

Only a few counts were recorded for this clonotype. The CDR3 DNA is TGCGCCAGCGCTCCGGGGGGGGACACCGGGGAGCTGTTTTTT. It translates to CASAPGGDTGELFF. V usage is TRBV5-1 and J usage is TRBJ2-2, with 8 bases fitting TRBD2. With V trimmed by 7 bases and J by 3 bases, 5 bases remained unmatched. This CDR3 is 14 amino acids long. Germline loops: CDR1 SGHRS, CDR2 YFSETQ. Together with reference TRBV5-1 and TRBJ2-2, the CDR3 gives the full variable domain: KAGVTQTPRYLIKTRGQQVTLSCSPISGHRSVSWYQQTPGQGLQFLFEYFSETQRNKGNFPGRFSGRQFSNSRSEMNVSTLELGDSALYLCASAPGGDTGELFFGEGSRLTVL.

This clonotype was seen only a few times. The CDR3 nucleotides are TGTGCCAGCACCCCGGACCCTCGGCAGCCCCAGCATTTT. Translation gives CASTPDPRQPQHF. The chain uses TRBV6-1 and TRBJ1-5; no reliable D call. The V end lost 7 bases, the J end lost 7 bases, and 14 bases lay between the germline ends. The CDR3 runs to 13 residues. From germline, CDR1 is MNHNS and CDR2 SASEGT.

This clonotype was observed a handful of times. The CDR3 DNA reads TGCGCCAGCAGCCCCACCTTGAGGGGAACGATGTACACTGAAGCTTTCTTT. Translation: CASSPTLRGTMYTEAFF. The chain recombines TRBV5-1 with TRBJ1-1; maybe TRBD1 (5 bases). V was trimmed by 4 bases and J by 3 bases, leaving 22 bases between them. The length of the CDR3 is 17 residues. The germline V gene encodes CDR1 SGHRS and CDR2 YFSETQ.

Only a few counts were recorded for this clonotype. As DNA, the CDR3 is TGTGCCAGCAGTGAAGTTAGGGGCGCTGAAGCTTTCTTT. It codes for CASSEVRGAEAFF. The chain uses TRBV2 and TRBJ1-1; a possible D gene is TRBD1 (5 bases). The CDR3 extends over 13 amino acids. Looked up from germline, CDR1 is SNHLY and CDR2 is FYNNEI. V was trimmed by 1 base and J by 6 bases, leaving 9 bases between them.

Only a few counts were recorded for this clonotype. The chain's CDR3 is CASSTLGRLYETQYF. CDR3 nucleotides: TGTGCCAGTAGTACCCTCGGACGCCTGTATGAGACCCAGTACTTC. This chain links TRBV19 with TRBJ2-5; D not resolved. From germline, CDR1 is LNHDA and CDR2 SQIVND (reference sequence). The CDR3 covers 15 residues. The V and J ends lost 4 bases and 5 bases respectively, with 17 bases between them.

The rearrangement joins TRBV14 to TRBJ1-1; D gene uncertain. With 2 bases removed from V and 4 bases from J, the gap between germline ends came to 11 bases. In germline, CDR1 is SGHDN, CDR2 FVKESK. The CDR3 has 14 residues. CDR3 DNA: TGTGCCAGCAGCCAAAAATCCTGGAGCACTGAAGCTTTCTTT. This encodes CASSQKSWSTEAFF.

The chain carries TRBV6-1 and TRBJ2-7; no definite D call. This CDR3 is 13 amino acids long. V was shortened by 6 bases and J by 2 bases, with 11 bases between the two germline ends. CDR1 is MNHNS, CDR2 SASEGT, per germline. CDR3 nucleotide sequence: TGTGCCAGCAGCCTCCGTAGAACCTACGAGCAGTACTTC. This translates into CASSLRRTYEQYF.

The chain has TRBV29-1 and TRBJ1-2, with D hard to call. Germline V gene data show CDR1 as SQVTM and CDR2 as ANQGSEA. CDR3 length: 13 residues. The germline V and J ends were trimmed by 6 bases and 2 bases, with 13 bases remaining between them. The DNA for the CDR3 is TGCAGCGTCCTAAAGACGGGAAACTATGGCTACACCTTC. Translating gives CSVLKTGNYGYTF.

The rearrangement uses TRBV5-1 and TRBJ1-1; the D gene is possibly TRBD1 (5 bases). Germline V lookup: CDR1 SGHRS, CDR2 YFSETQ. The V end lost 5 bases, the J end lost 2 bases, and 10 bases lay between the germline ends. The CDR3 contains 13 residues. The chain's CDR3 is CASRSQGNTEAFF. CDR3 DNA: TGCGCCAGCAGATCGCAGGGAAACACTGAAGCTTTCTTT.

This clonotype turned up a few times. The V call is TRBV11-2, the J call TRBJ2-3; 7 nucleotides line up with TRBD1. CDR1 and CDR2 from the germline V gene are SGHAT and FQNNGV. The trim removed 5 bases at V and 5 bases at J, leaving 7 bases unmatched. The CDR3 runs to 14 residues. The CDR3 sequence: CASSLSGQRDTQYF. The CDR3 bases are TGTGCCAGCAGCCTTTCGGGACAGAGAGATACGCAGTATTTT.

The chain carries TRBV4-2 and TRBJ1-5; TRBD1 is a possible D gene (5 bases). CDR1 is LGHNA, CDR2 YNFKEQ, per germline. V was cut by 0 bases and J by 5 bases, with 11 bases left in between. The CDR3 extends over 15 amino acids. This CDR3 is CASSQEYGADQPQHF. The CDR3 DNA reads TGTGCCAGCAGCCAAGAATACGGGGCCGATCAGCCCCAGCATTTT.

V and J are TRBV5-6 and TRBJ1-1; D is undetermined. The germline CDR1 and CDR2 sequences are SGHDT and YYEEEE. V gave up 0 bases and J gave up 5 bases, with 8 bases separating them. The CDR3 sequence is 13 residues long. The chain's CDR3 is CASSLDPRTEAFF. The CDR3 DNA sequence: TGTGCCAGCAGCTTGGATCCTAGGACTGAAGCTTTCTTT.

By proportion, this clonotype is medium-sized. This chain's CDR3 is CASSLALGRMNTEAFF. CDR3 sequence (DNA): TGTGCCAGCAGCTTAGCGCTTGGCAGAATGAACACTGAAGCTTTCTTT. The chain recombines TRBV7-2 with TRBJ1-1; D gene unclear. Looked up from germline, CDR1 is SGHTA and CDR2 is FQGNSA. Trimming left V 0 bases short and J 0 bases short, with 11 bases between. The CDR3 spans 16 residues.

This clonotype is labeled medium-sized. In DNA, the CDR3 is TGCAGTGCCGATTTCGGGACAGGGAACAATGGCTACACCTTC. Translating it yields CSADFGTGNNGYTF. The rearrangement links TRBV20-1 to TRBJ1-2; 9 positions agree with TRBD1. CDR3 length: 14 amino acids. The junction had 11 bases not matched to a gene; V was cut back by 6 bases and J by 6 bases. Per the germline V gene, CDR1 is DFQATT and CDR2 is SNEGSKA (reference sequence).

This clonotype was observed a few times. The chain links TRBV19 to TRBJ2-5; TRBD2 matches 9 bases. Trimming took 7 bases from V and 5 from J; bases not matched to a gene: 14. This CDR3 comprises 16 residues. Per the germline V gene, CDR1 is LNHDA and CDR2 is SQIVND (reference sequence). The CDR3 loop is CASKPGASGVGETQYF. DNA for the CDR3: TGTGCCAGTAAACCGGGGGCTAGCGGGGTGGGGGAGACCCAGTACTTC.

This chain links TRBV20-1 with TRBJ1-1, with TRBD1 identical over 7 bases. This CDR3 has 13 residues. From germline, CDR1 is DFQATT and CDR2 SNEGSKA (reference sequence). For the CDR3, the DNA is TGCAATGCCCAACAGGGGCGGGACACTGAAGCTTTCTTT. This translates into CNAQQGRDTEAFF.

This chain connects TRBV18 to TRBJ2-3; TRBD1 matches at 7 bases. The V gene end was trimmed by 6 bases and the J gene end by 5 bases; junction bases not matched to a gene: 5. There are 13 residues in the CDR3. Germline V gene lookup returns CDR1 KGHSH and CDR2 LQKENI. The chain's CDR3 is CASSLRQGDTQYF. Here the CDR3 DNA reads TGTGCCAGCTCCCTCCGACAGGGAGATACGCAGTATTTT.

DNA for the CDR3: TGTGCCTGGAGTCCCCCAACAGGGGCTGAAGCTTTCTTT. Translation: CAWSPPTGAEAFF. This chain links TRBV30 with TRBJ1-1; the match to TRBD1 covers 7 bases. Germline assignment: CDR1 GTSNPN and CDR2 SVGIG (reference sequence). Germline trimming cut 2 bases from V and 6 bases from J; bases unmatched to any gene: 6. The CDR3 has 13 residues. The full variable domain, its missing parts supplied by reference TRBV30 and TRBJ1-1, is SQTIHQWPATLVQPVGSPLSLECTVEGTSNPNLYWYRQAAGRGLQLLFYSVGIGQISSEVPQNLSASRPQDRQFILSSKKLLLSDSGFYLCAWSPPTGAEAFFGQGTRLTVV.

V and J are TRBV10-3 and TRBJ2-2; no clear D gene. V lost 2 bases to trimming and J lost 6 bases, with 13 bases between them. This CDR3 is built from 15 residues. Germline V gene sequence: CDR1 ENHRY, CDR2 SYGVKD. CDR3 amino acids: CAISELGRWSGELFF. As DNA, the CDR3 is TGTGCCATCAGTGAGCTGGGCAGGTGGTCCGGGGAGCTGTTTTTT.

The gene calls are TRBV19 and TRBJ2-5; D perhaps matches TRBD1 (5 bases). V lost 2 bases, J lost 4 bases, and 8 bases lay in between. The CDR3 runs to 13 residues. Germline CDR1 reads LNHDA; CDR2 reads SQIVND (reference sequence). The DNA of the CDR3 is TGTGCCAGTAGTATATCTAGGGGAGAGACCCAGTACTTC. Translating it yields CASSISRGETQYF.

V gene TRBV18 combines with J gene TRBJ2-7; a weak D match, TRBD2 (5 bases). Trimming left V 6 bases short and J 3 bases short, with 18 bases between. Germline CDR1 and CDR2: KGHSH and LQKENI. This CDR3 comprises 15 residues. CDR3 sequence (DNA): TGTGCCAGCTCGATGGAAGAAGCGGCGGTCTACGAGCAGTACTTC. It encodes CASSMEEAAVYEQYF.

The chain uses TRBV2 and TRBJ2-2, with 9 positions matching TRBD1. Germline CDR1 is SNHLY and CDR2 is FYNNEI. This CDR3 has 16 amino acids. The V gene end was trimmed by 6 bases and the J gene end by 6 bases; junction bases not matched to a gene: 11. The CDR3 region is CASRSYTGGGAGELFF. In DNA form, the CDR3 reads TGTGCCAGCAGATCTTACACAGGGGGCGGCGCCGGGGAGCTGTTTTTT.

J is TRBJ2-7 and V is TRBV29-1; D perhaps matches TRBD1 (6 bases). Trimming pared 5 bases from V and 4 bases from J, leaving 15 bases between. The germline gives CDR1 SQVTM, CDR2 ANQGSEA. This CDR3 is 13 amino acids long. This chain's CDR3 is CSVRTGRVYEQYF. The CDR3 DNA follows: TGCAGCGTTCGAACAGGGCGCGTTTACGAGCAGTACTTC.

The chain has TRBV6-5 and TRBJ2-5; 9 bases fit TRBD1. Germline V gives CDR1 MNHEY, CDR2 SVGAGI. This CDR3 is 20 amino acids long. Losses at the gene ends were 0 bases for V and 4 bases for J; bases not matched to a gene: 18. Here the CDR3 reads CASSYSTMGQGGSVGETQYF. The CDR3, as DNA: TGTGCCAGCAGTTACTCCACCATGGGACAGGGCGGGTCAGTAGGAGAGACCCAGTACTTC.

The chain carries TRBV10-3 and TRBJ1-1; a possible D gene is TRBD1 (6 bases). The CDR3 is made up of 13 amino acids. Germline CDR1 is ENHRY and CDR2 is SYGVKD. Between the trimmed V and J ends, which lost 6 bases and 7 bases, there was a span of 15 bases. The CDR3 DNA reads as TGTGCCATCAGGGGGCGGACAGTCGGTGAAGCTTTCTTT. As protein: CAIRGRTVGEAFF.

The CDR3 reads CASRDRGNSNQPQHF. Written as DNA, the CDR3 is TGTGCCAGTAGGGACCGGGGCAATAGCAATCAGCCCCAGCATTTT. V gene TRBV19 combines with J gene TRBJ1-5; D possibly corresponds to TRBD1 (5 bases). Germline V CDR1 and CDR2: LNHDA, SQIVND (reference sequence). Deletions cut 6 bases from V and 0 bases from J, with 12 bases between. CDR3 length: 15 amino acids.

The chain uses TRBV5-4 and TRBJ2-6; D is perhaps TRBD1 (5 bases). The CDR3 extends over 17 amino acids. Germline CDR1 reads SGHNT; CDR2 reads YYREEE (reference sequence). V lost 1 base to trimming and J lost 0 bases, with 11 bases between them. The CDR3 bases are TGTGCCAGCAGCTTGAGGGGTTTGACCTCTGGGGCCAACGTCCTGACTTTC. It specifies CASSLRGLTSGANVLTF.

The V gene is TRBV7-8, the J gene TRBJ1-5; D remains ambiguous. Trimming shortened V by 5 bases and J by 4 bases, and 21 bases separated the two germline ends. CDR1 SGHVS and CDR2 FQNEAQ come from the germline V gene. The CDR3 is 17 residues long. As DNA, the CDR3 is TGTGCCAGCAGCCCTCATTTCCGGACGGGGTCGAATCAGCCCCAGCATTTT. Translating it yields CASSPHFRTGSNQPQHF. The complete variable domain, with remaining parts taken from reference TRBV7-8 and TRBJ1-5, reads GAGVSQSPRYKVAKRGQDVALRCDPISGHVSLFWYQQALGQGPEFLTYFQNEAQLDKSGLPSDRFFAERPEGSVSTLKIQRTQQEDSAVYLCASSPHFRTGSNQPQHFGDGTRLSIL.